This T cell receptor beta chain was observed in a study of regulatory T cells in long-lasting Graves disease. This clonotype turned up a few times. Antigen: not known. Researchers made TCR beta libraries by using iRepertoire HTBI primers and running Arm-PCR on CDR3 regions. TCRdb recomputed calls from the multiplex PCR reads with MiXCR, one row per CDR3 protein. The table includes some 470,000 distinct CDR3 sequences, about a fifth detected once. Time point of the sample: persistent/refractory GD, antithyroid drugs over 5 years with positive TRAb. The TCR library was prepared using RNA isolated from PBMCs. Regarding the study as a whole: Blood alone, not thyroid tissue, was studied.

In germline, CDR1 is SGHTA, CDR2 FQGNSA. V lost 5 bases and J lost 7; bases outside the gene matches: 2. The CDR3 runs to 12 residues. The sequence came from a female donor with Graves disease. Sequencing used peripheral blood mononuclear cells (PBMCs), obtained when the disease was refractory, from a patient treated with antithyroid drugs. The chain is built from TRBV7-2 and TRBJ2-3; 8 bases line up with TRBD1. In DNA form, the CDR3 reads TGTGCCAGCAGCGGACAGGGAAATACGCAGTATTTT. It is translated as CASSGQGNTQYF.